This T cell receptor (beta chain) was identified during a study of blood T cell repertoires in COVID-19. Sequenced by immunoSEQ multiplex PCR; TCRdb stores in-frame clones only, minus some. This table holds about 220,000 clones, roughly nine tenths found once. Germline-derived CDR1 and CDR2 are SGHDT and YYEEEE. Trimming removed 2 bases from V and 3 bases from J; junction bases left unmatched: 14. The CDR3 spans 18 residues. The sequence was obtained from a woman in her late teens or twenties in a cohort exposed to, infected with or recovered from COVID-19 (not recorded which). Input material: PBMCs or T cells enriched from blood (not recorded which). This chain uses TRBV5-6 with TRBJ1-3, with 7 bases identical to TRBD1. The CDR3 coding sequence is TGTGCCAGCAGCTTATTGCGAATCGGGACAGCACTTGGAAACACCATATATTTT. Its translation is CASSLLRIGTALGNTIYF.